The entry below describes one T cell receptor (beta chain). What it binds is not known. The entry originates in a study of identical twins' blood T cells. Findings of the study overall: Shared environment remains a possible cause of twin similarity.

Sample barcodes were added at both library ends during cDNA synthesis. Methods used by the authors: Per-library CDR3 reads ranged 2.2 to 3.6 million; clonotypes, ~85,000 to ~550,000. MiXCR, applied by TCRdb to the 5' RACE reads, yields one record per CDR3 protein. The V and J calls come from TCRdb's annotation, not from the publication. This table holds around 380,000 distinct CDR3 sequences, 28% found once. Trimming took off 6 bases at V and 0 bases at J, with 9 bases between the two ends. The CDR3 is 13 amino acids. The germline CDR1 and CDR2 sequences are MNHEY and SVGAGI. This chain joins TRBV6-5 and TRBJ2-7; D is unclear. Sequenced: PBMCs. The sequence derives from a woman aged 18-49 years in good health. The CDR3 loop reads CASSPLVSYEQYF. As DNA, the CDR3 is TGTGCCAGCAGCCCTCTAGTCTCCTACGAGCAGTACTTC.